Listed below are T cell receptor beta chains from one sample, sequenced in a study of beta chain features in type 1 diabetes. Repertoires were generated with immunoSEQ multiplex PCR, while TCRdb's copy carries only in-frame clones and drops some. Of around 340,000 clones listed, 20% were seen once; the top ten hold about 0.044%. Source material: naive CD4+ T cells from blood. These receptors were obtained from a woman aged 18-30 years in good health. Each CDR3 is given with its conserved first and last residue. The order of the fields is V gene, J gene, clone size, D gene, CDR3 protein, CDR3 DNA. The D gene is left open where the match is weak. Clone size is given for some rows only: seen once, a few or many times, or a class if the clone is expanded.

V: TRBV9
J: TRBJ1-1
size: -
D: TRBD1
CDR3: CASSVGRQGGTEAFF
DNA: TGTGCCAGCAGCGTAGGACGACAGGGGGGTACTGAAGCTTTCTTT

V: TRBV29-1
J: TRBJ1-2
size: -
D: -
CDR3: CSVRWGRDTGGYTF
DNA: TGCAGCGTCAGATGGGGCAGGGATACCGGGGGCTACACCTTC

V: TRBV29-1
J: TRBJ1-1
size: few
D: -
CDR3: CSVDLAYGTEAFF
DNA: TGCAGCGTTGACCTAGCATATGGCACTGAAGCTTTCTTT

V: TRBV6-1
J: TRBJ2-5
size: once
D: TRBD2
CDR3: CASSGTTDGTQYF
DNA: TGTGCCAGCAGCGGGACTACGGATGGGACCCAGTACTTC

V: TRBV11-1
J: TRBJ2-5
size: -
D: -
CDR3: CASSLRQGIAGDLGTQYF
DNA: TGTGCCAGCAGCTTACGACAGGGGATAGCGGGGGACCTGGGGACCCAGTACTTC

V: TRBV30
J: TRBJ2-1
size: few
D: TRBD1
CDR3: CAWMRDRAYEQFF
DNA: TGTGCCTGGATGCGGGACAGGGCATATGAGCAGTTCTTC

V: TRBV6-5
J: TRBJ2-7
size: few
D: -
CDR3: CASSYSRTASYEQYF
DNA: TGTGCCAGCAGTTACTCTAGGACAGCTTCCTACGAGCAGTACTTC

V: TRBV5-1
J: TRBJ2-3
size: -
D: -
CDR3: CASCCPGVSTDTQYF
DNA: TGCGCCAGCTGCTGTCCAGGGGTCAGCACAGATACGCAGTATTTT

V: TRBV4-3
J: TRBJ1-3
size: -
D: -
CDR3: CASSQSKEPSGNTIYF
DNA: TGCGCCAGCAGCCAATCAAAGGAGCCCTCTGGAAACACCATATATTTT

V: TRBV25-1
J: TRBJ2-3
size: -
D: TRBD1
CDR3: CASRAGGADTQYF
DNA: TGTGCCAGCAGGGCAGGGGGTGCAGATACGCAGTATTTT

V: TRBV2
J: TRBJ2-4
size: -
D: -
CDR3: CASRGGAGNIQYF
DNA: TGTGCCAGCAGAGGCGGGGCGGGAAACATTCAGTACTTC